Reported below is one T cell receptor beta chain. Its target is not known. CDR3 size: 14 residues. Looked up from germline, CDR1 is SGHDT and CDR2 is YYEEEE. Trimming cost V 2 bases and J 3 bases, with 11 bases left between them. The data were taken from a study of cytomegalovirus exposure and HLA in healthy donors. Study context: Among the 398 genotyped donors, around 81% were placed in the Caucasian-associated ancestry cluster. Whole-study findings and limits: In a later analysis, V- and J-gene trimming of beta chains associated with a DCLRE1C missense variant, replicated independently.

Primers for the PCR totalled 60 Vbeta and 13 Jbeta. The data were produced by immunoSEQ multiplex PCR, yet TCRdb's version contains in-frame clones alone and is incomplete. This sample's table reports around 71,000 clones. Sequencing was carried out using PBMCs. The rearrangement joins TRBV5-6 to TRBJ1-1; tentatively, D is TRBD1 (5 bases). This clonotype was sampled from a woman younger than 45 in good health and CMV-seronegative. The DNA for the CDR3 is TGTGCCAGCAGCTTTGGGGGAGGGTACACTGAAGCTTTCTTT. Residues: CASSFGGGYTEAFF. Supplemented by reference TRBV5-6 and TRBJ1-1, the full variable domain reads DAGVTQSPTHLIKTRGQQVTLRCSPKSGHDTVSWYQQALGQGPQFIFQYYEEEERQRGNFPDRFSGHQFPNYSSELNVNALLLGDSALYLCASSFGGGYTEAFFGQGTRLTVV.